The 6 T cell receptor beta chains below all came from one sample that was sequenced in a study of tumor-infiltrating lymphocytes in localized non-small cell lung cancer. Produced via immunoSEQ multiplex PCR; TCRdb's table is partial and in-frame only. The table lists tens of thousands of clones, 70% to 90% of them singletons. Specimen: lung tumor tissue. These receptors all come from a human donor with non-small cell lung cancer.

The count of this clone is one. V gene TRBV14 combines with J gene TRBJ1-2; D not resolved. CDR3 length: 15 amino acids. Trimming stripped 3 bases from V and 1 base from J, with 12 bases between. The germline gives CDR1 SGHDN, CDR2 FVKESK. The CDR3 DNA reads TGTGCCAGCAGCCAGGGCATTACCGTTAACTATGGCTACACCTTC. Its translation is CASSQGITVNYGYTF.

The rearrangement uses TRBV30 and TRBJ2-5, with D perhaps matching TRBD2 (6 bases). The V gene's germline CDR1 is GTSNPN and CDR2 SVGIG (reference sequence). There are 13 residues in the CDR3. The ends were cut back, 3 bases at V and 4 bases at J, with 12 bases in the middle. The CDR3 here is CAWSPGLVETQYF. In DNA, the CDR3 is TGTGCCTGGAGCCCGGGACTGGTAGAGACCCAGTACTTC.

The chain joins TRBV30 to TRBJ1-2; possibly TRBD1 for D (5 bases). The germline V and J ends were trimmed by 3 bases and 7 bases, with 12 bases remaining between them. Per germline, CDR1 GTSNPN and CDR2 SVGIG (reference sequence). The CDR3 sequence is 12 residues long. CDR3 region: CAWRSGGSGYTF. CDR3 sequence (DNA): TGTGCCTGGAGATCTGGGGGAAGTGGCTACACCTTC.

The chain combines TRBV19 with TRBJ2-7, with TRBD2 matching over 8 bases. There are 16 residues in the CDR3. Germline CDR1 is LNHDA and CDR2 is SQIVND (reference sequence). J gave up 1 base and V 3 bases, and 8 bases lay outside the gene matches. CDR3 amino acids: CASSISAGVTSYEQYF. CDR3 bases: TGTGCCAGTAGTATCTCAGCGGGGGTAACATCCTACGAGCAGTACTTC.

This clone was seen only a few times. V and J are TRBV10-3 and TRBJ2-3; 7 bases agree with TRBD1. Trimming cost V 2 bases and J 0 bases; bases outside gene matches: 8. The germline CDR1 and CDR2 sequences are ENHRY and SYGVKD. The CDR3 spans 17 residues. The CDR3 here is CAISEGLLQGSTDTQYF. In DNA form, the CDR3 reads TGTGCCATCAGTGAGGGGCTGTTACAGGGGAGCACAGATACGCAGTATTTT.

This clone was found once. The chain links TRBV4-3 to TRBJ2-1, with 9 positions matching TRBD1. Germline CDR1 LGHNA, CDR2 YSLEER. The CDR3 spans 16 residues. Germline trimming cut 4 bases from V and 0 bases from J; bases unmatched to any gene: 4. CDR3 DNA sequence: TGCGCCAGCAGCCGAGACAGGGGGGGCTCCTACAATGAGCAGTTCTTC. Translating it yields CASSRDRGGSYNEQFF.